This T cell receptor (beta chain) was identified during a study of T cells in localized non-small cell lung cancer. From germline, CDR1 is SNHLY and CDR2 FYNNEI. The CDR3 has 15 residues. With 6 bases clipped from V and 3 bases from J, the junction kept 8 bases outside the gene matches. The method was immunoSEQ multiplex PCR; TCRdb's version includes in-frame clones alone and lacks a portion of them. Of about 25,000 clones in the sample, approximately 86% are singletons; the top ten hold 13% to 15%. Whole-study results and caveats: The tumor had only one region sequenced, so heterogeneity remains possible.

This clone has more than one count but fewer than ten. Its antigen remains unidentified. This chain joins TRBV2 and TRBJ1-3; TRBD1 aligns across 7 bases. The source of this sequence is a female donor aged 60 or older with stage I lung adenocarcinoma. The sequencing used peripheral blood, collected before any cancer treatment. CDR3 in amino acids: CASRLTGVIGNTIYF. The CDR3 DNA sequence: TGTGCCAGCAGGCTAACAGGGGTGATTGGAAACACCATATATTTT.